Listed here are 4 T cell receptor beta chains from one sample, sequenced in a study of OX40 agonist ivuxolimab in advanced cancers. Assay: immunoSEQ multiplex PCR; the TCRdb copy retains only in-frame clones and omits some. The sample has over 60,000 clones; approximately 91% are singletons. The source was CD4+ or CD8+ T cells sorted from blood, collected in a trial of the OX40 agonist ivuxolimab. All receptors derive from an adult with an advanced solid tumor such as melanoma, head and neck, liver or kidney cancer.

This clone has just one count. The chain carries TRBV5-1 and TRBJ1-4, with D possibly being TRBD1 (6 bases). Trimming took 4 bases from V and 5 from J, leaving 12 bases between them. Per germline, CDR1 SGHRS and CDR2 YFSETQ. CDR3 size: 14 residues. CDR3 protein: CASSGGAINEKLFF. In nucleotides, the CDR3 is TGCGCCAGCAGCGGGGGGGCCATCAATGAAAAACTGTTTTTT.

V usage is TRBV18 and J usage is TRBJ2-5; 8 bases align to TRBD1. CDR1 KGHSH and CDR2 LQKENI come from the germline V gene. V lost 3 bases to trimming and J lost 1 base; unmatched junction nucleotides: 10. The length of the CDR3 is 17 residues. The CDR3 sequence is CASSPTSGGTGQETQYF. The CDR3 nucleotides read TGTGCCAGCTCACCGACCAGCGGAGGGACAGGCCAAGAGACCCAGTACTTC.

This clone was picked up a small number of times. J is TRBJ2-7 and V is TRBV6-5, with 9 bases lining up with TRBD1. The J segment lost 4 bases and the V segment lost 6 bases, leaving 7 bases of the junction unmatched. Germline assignment: CDR1 MNHEY and CDR2 SVGAGI. The CDR3 loop spans 14 amino acids. CDR3 in amino acids: CASRSGTGLYEQYF. The CDR3 DNA reads TGTGCCAGCAGGTCCGGGACAGGGCTTTACGAGCAGTACTTC.

The chain uses TRBV6-1 and TRBJ2-5; no firm D call. V lost 4 bases and J 3 bases, leaving 6 bases between the germline ends. CDR3 size: 12 residues. Germline V lookup: CDR1 MNHNS, CDR2 SASEGT. DNA of the CDR3: TGTGCCAGCAGTGTGGCAGAAGAGACCCAGTACTTC. Translation gives CASSVAEETQYF.